The sequence of this T cell receptor beta chain was determined in a study of OX40 agonist ivuxolimab in advanced cancers. Context from the whole study: Ivuxolimab was an agonistic, fully human IgG2 monoclonal antibody directed against OX40 (CD134), a costimulatory receptor. Intravenous ivuxolimab was administered to patients every 2 weeks at six dose levels: 0.01, 0.1, 0.3, 1.5, 3 and 10 mg/kg. Among the roughly 54 dose-escalation patients, roughly 20 had hepatocellular carcinoma, 15 or so melanoma, 9 renal cell carcinoma and 9 head and neck cancer. A male proportion of roughly 80% and a mean age of roughly 55 years, ranging from about 23 to 79, were recorded for the dose-escalation cohort. Patients were allowed to have had prior anti-PD-1, anti-PD-L1 or anti-CTLA-4 therapy, and 30% to 40% of the dose-escalation patients had previously received checkpoint inhibitors. Partial responses were achieved by three dose-escalation patients, of whom one had hepatocellular carcinoma and two had cutaneous melanoma. Peripheral TCRbeta sequencing aimed to test whether ivuxolimab altered TCR sequence diversity and caused clonal T-cell expansion. The paper reports the monotherapy dose-escalation portion (N of about 52 patients) of the phase I ivuxolimab trial. General study outcomes and caveats: After ivuxolimab, CD8+ T cells had more expanded clones than CD4+ T cells on average. Partial responders in the 0.1-3.0 mg/kg groups had among the lowest normalized peripheral clonal expansion, especially among CD8+ T cells. Low levels of normalized T-cell clonal expansion were also seen in some nonresponding patients. At doses of 0.1 to 3.0 mg/kg, clonal expansion of both CD4+ and CD8+ T cells in blood was seen between baseline and week 6. Antigen specificity was not determined for the clonally expanded peripheral T cells.

Patients with a history of autoimmune disease or receiving systemic immunosuppression were excluded from the trial. Peripheral blood for TCR sequencing was collected from all dose cohorts at baseline, on cycle 4 day 1, and on cycle 7 day 1. Samples were obtained from an open-label, multicenter, first-in-human phase I dose-escalation trial of ivuxolimab. Adults with locally advanced or metastatic melanoma, renal cell, hepatocellular, or head and neck squamous cell carcinoma were enrolled in the trial. Before TCR sequencing, CD4+ T cells and CD8+ T cells from peripheral blood were sorted into separate populations. For sequencing of the TCRbeta CDR3 region, genomic DNA was extracted from the sorted cells. The immunoSEQ Assay was used to sequence the TCRbeta CDR3 regions. TCRdb obtained this table from immuneACCESS and retained in-frame rearrangements with V and J assigned. These tables miss some clones; where compared with another copy, unresolved V genes account for less than half of the shortfall, and the remainder is unexplained. This sample lists tens of thousands of clones; about 91% were detected once. About 0.2% of the sample goes to the ten largest clones.

A remark on this clone: No cognate antigen has been identified for it. No base quality values were provided; no much bigger clone lies one nucleotide off.

From a lookup of the germline V gene, CDR1 and CDR2 are LGHNA and YNFKEQ. V was cut back by 6 bases and J by 8 bases, leaving a gap of 13 bases between them. The CDR3 runs 12 residues from the cysteine to the phenylalanine. Of the read, only the CDR3 DNA is kept; its 36 bases are in frame from base 1. The chain employs TRBV4-2 and TRBJ1-2, with the D segment identity uncertain. The input for sequencing was CD4+ or CD8+ T cells sorted from blood, taken in a trial of the OX40 agonist ivuxolimab. The clonotype originates from an adult with an advanced solid tumor such as melanoma, head and neck, liver or kidney cancer. This receptor has the CDR3 CASRRLGAGYTF. The DNA is as follows: TGTGCCAGCAGGCGCCTGGGTGCCGGCTACACCTTC.